This T cell receptor beta chain was captured by sequencing in a study of beta chain features in type 1 diabetes. This clone showed up just once. Its antigen is undetermined. Study-level results: Researchers caution that PCR might favor shorter templates, equally among patients and controls. People with Type 1 diabetes carried modestly yet significantly shorter TCRB CDR3s in all four CD4+ subsets.

TCRB transcripts that were expressed got sequenced, as all of the isolated RNA had been reverse transcribed. Read counts averaged roughly 3.7 million for samples of naive, central memory and regulatory T cells. Clones were sequenced by immunoSEQ multiplex PCR, and TCRdb holds only the in-frame ones, with some missing. The sample holds about 260,000 clones, about 71% seen once. Trimming cost V 3 bases and J 8 bases, with 16 bases left between them. The CDR3 runs 13 residues. Germline CDR1 SQVTM, CDR2 ANQGSEA. The authors sorted CD4+ naive, central memory, regulatory and stem cell-like memory cells via CD45RO/CCR7/CD25/CD127/CD95/CD27.

V usage is TRBV29-1 and J usage is TRBJ1-1, with D perhaps TRBD1 (6 bases). The TCR comes from a young man in good health. The specimen was naive CD4+ T cells from blood. CDR3 region: CSVESRLQGEAFF. The CDR3 bases are TGCAGCGTTGAGTCACGTCTGCAGGGGGAAGCTTTCTTT.